This passage covers 31 T cell receptor beta chains from one sample sequenced in a study of blood T cells in healthy people across ages. It was with a sample-barcoded 5' primer and a J-beta primer mix that a second PCR of about 7 to 12 cycles was run. TCRdb ran MiXCR on the 5' RACE reads and lists one entry per CDR3 protein. Altogether around 1,000,000 distinct CDR3 sequences are present, about 23% being singletons, with the ten largest covering approximately 0.7%. The sample was also linked to a second study, of T cells of mothers and their children.

The sample consisted of blood. Receptor source: a girl aged 2 to 9 in good health.

This clonotype occurred a few times. V usage is TRBV6-2 or TRBV6-3 and J usage is TRBJ1-2; D is uncertain. Germline CDR1 is MNHEY and CDR2 is SVGEGT. CDR3 length: 11 residues. V was pared by 7 bases and J by 6 bases, with 9 bases between. DNA of the CDR3: TGTGCCAGCAACACCGGAGATGGCTACACCTTC. Its protein product is CASNTGDGYTF.

This chain connects TRBV7-2 to TRBJ1-3; D unresolved. Trimming took 5 bases from V and 3 from J, leaving 23 bases between them. The CDR3 is 18 residues long. Germline CDR1 reads SGHTA; CDR2 reads FQGNSA. The CDR3, as DNA: TGTGCCAGCAGCCCATCGGGCATGATATCCTCTCTTGGAAACACCATATATTTT. It yields the protein CASSPSGMISSLGNTIYF.

The chain combines TRBV14 with TRBJ2-5; tentative D call: TRBD2 (5 bases). The J call may be in error: the DNA end matches TRBJ2-7 better. The CDR3 has 15 residues. Germline CDR1 SGHDN, CDR2 FVKESK. As DNA, the CDR3 is TGTGCCAGCAGCCCCGAGGGATTCGGGGAAAGCGAGCAGTACTTC. Residues: CASSPEGFGESEQYF.

This clonotype was detected once. The chain combines TRBV20-1 with TRBJ1-2, with D hard to call. Germline V gene sequence: CDR1 DFQATT, CDR2 SNEGSKA (reference sequence). V gave up 3 bases and J gave up 6 bases, with 14 bases separating them. This CDR3 region has 13 residues. CDR3 sequence reads: CSARDGFAHGYTF. CDR3 in DNA: TGCAGTGCTAGGGACGGATTCGCGCATGGCTACACCTTC.

This clonotype was detected only a few times. The chain is built from TRBV20-1 and TRBJ2-5; tentative D call: TRBD2 (5 bases). The germline V gene encodes CDR1 DFQATT and CDR2 SNEGSKA (reference sequence). V lost 3 bases to trimming and J lost 5 bases, with 13 bases between them. This CDR3 contains 13 residues. This CDR3 reads CSASLPGLETQYF. The CDR3 DNA reads TGCAGTGCTAGTCTTCCGGGATTGGAGACCCAGTACTTC.

The V call is TRBV6-2 or TRBV6-3, the J call TRBJ2-5; 12 nucleotides line up with TRBD2. The CDR3 is made up of 16 amino acids. Trimming at V came to 2 bases and at J to 3 bases, leaving 4 bases not matched to a gene. Germline V gene lookup returns CDR1 MNHEY and CDR2 SVGEGT. The CDR3: CASSYVRLAGEETQYF. The CDR3 DNA sequence: TGTGCCAGCAGTTACGTCCGACTAGCGGGGGAAGAGACCCAGTACTTC.

This clonotype appeared a few times. The rearrangement links TRBV3-1 to TRBJ2-1; 7 bases agree with TRBD2. CDR1 is LGHDT, CDR2 YNNKEL, per germline (reference sequence). This CDR3 region has 15 residues. V lost 7 bases, J lost 7 bases, and 13 bases stayed unmatched. CDR3 sequence: CASTTGGLAPNEQFF. DNA of the CDR3: TGTGCCAGCACCACGGGGGGTCTAGCGCCGAATGAGCAGTTCTTC.

J is TRBJ2-7 and V is TRBV6-1, with D perhaps TRBD2 (6 bases). The germline gives CDR1 MNHNS, CDR2 SASEGT. V was pared by 2 bases and J by 2 bases, with 10 bases between. The CDR3 is 14 amino acids. The CDR3 DNA reads as TGTGCCAGCAGTGAAAGTAGCGGTCCCTACGAGCAGTACTTC. It encodes CASSESSGPYEQYF.

This clonotype showed up many times. The rearrangement joins TRBV6-5 to TRBJ1-2; no clear D. The CDR3 runs to 13 residues. The germline V and J ends were trimmed by 6 bases and 3 bases, with 11 bases remaining between them. Germline V gene sequence: CDR1 MNHEY, CDR2 SVGAGI. CDR3 DNA: TGTGCCAGCAGCTCGGACGCCGACTATGGCTACACCTTC. This encodes CASSSDADYGYTF.

The rearrangement links TRBV29-1 to TRBJ2-1; 10 bases match TRBD1. V shed 7 bases, J shed 5 bases, and the junction held 8 bases outside the gene matches. The CDR3 is made up of 14 amino acids. Germline V gene data show CDR1 as SQVTM and CDR2 as ANQGSEA. The CDR3 loop is CSGTGTGVHNEQFF. CDR3 DNA sequence: TGCAGCGGAACCGGGACAGGGGTCCACAATGAGCAGTTCTTC.

The chain combines TRBV6-1 with TRBJ2-7; 8 bases match TRBD1. CDR3 size: 15 residues. Germline V gene data show CDR1 as MNHNS and CDR2 as SASEGT. The trim removed 7 bases at V and 3 bases at J, leaving 11 bases unmatched. The CDR3 nucleotides are TGTGCCAGCATCGCTGCGGGGACAGGCCTCTACGAGCAGTACTTC. Amino acids: CASIAAGTGLYEQYF.

This rearrangement joins TRBV5-1 to TRBJ1-1, with unresolved D. Germline CDR1 is SGHRS and CDR2 is YFSETQ. Trimming removed 6 bases at V and 5 bases at J, with 14 bases between. The CDR3 length is 13 residues. The CDR3 DNA sequence: TGCGCCAGCACCGGACCGCTCTCTACTGAAGCTTTCTTT. Translating it yields CASTGPLSTEAFF.

This clonotype was seen more than once but under ten times. The chain employs TRBV14 and TRBJ2-1; 14 bases align to TRBD2. V lost 6 bases to trimming and J lost 3 bases; unmatched junction nucleotides: 10. The CDR3 runs to 18 residues. The germline gives CDR1 SGHDN, CDR2 FVKESK. This CDR3 reads CASSARKGTSGSYNEQFF. In DNA form, the CDR3 reads TGTGCCAGCAGTGCAAGAAAGGGGACTAGCGGGAGCTACAATGAGCAGTTCTTC. The complete variable domain, with remaining parts taken from reference TRBV14 and TRBJ2-1, reads EAGVTQFPSHSVIEKGQTVTLRCDPISGHDNLYWYRRVMGKEIKFLLHFVKESKQDESGMPNNRFLAERTGGTYSTLKVQPAELEDSGVYFCASSARKGTSGSYNEQFFGPGTRLTVL.

This clonotype was detected only a few times. This rearrangement joins TRBV20-1 to TRBJ2-1, with D maybe TRBD2 (5 bases). The CDR3 extends over 13 amino acids. CDR1 is DFQATT, CDR2 SNEGSKA, per germline (reference sequence). Trimming left V 3 bases short and J 5 bases short, with 11 bases between. The CDR3 DNA sequence: TGCAGTGCTAGCGGGGAGAGCAACAATGAGCAGTTCTTC. Protein sequence: CSASGESNNEQFF.

The chain is built from TRBV6-6 and TRBJ1-1; D possibly corresponds to TRBD1 (6 bases). Between the trimmed V and J ends, which lost 6 bases and 8 bases, there was a span of 22 bases. The CDR3 is 15 amino acids. Germline V gene sequence: CDR1 MNHNY, CDR2 SVGAGI (reference sequence). The CDR3 reads CASSDPSRTEQEAFF. The CDR3 nucleotides are TGTGCCAGCAGCGACCCCTCTAGGACAGAACAAGAAGCTTTCTTT.

V is TRBV6-6 and J is TRBJ2-7; 13 bases are a match to TRBD2. The V gene's germline CDR1 is MNHNY and CDR2 SVGAGI (reference sequence). Unmatched junction bases numbered 6, after V lost 6 bases and J lost 1 base. CDR3 length: 16 residues. The CDR3 spells CASSWTSGSGSYEQYF. CDR3 nucleotides: TGTGCCAGCAGCTGGACTAGCGGGAGTGGTTCCTACGAGCAGTACTTC.

The rearrangement joins TRBV2 to TRBJ2-2, with 9 bases that match TRBD1. V was clipped by 6 bases and J by 5 bases; unmatched bases: 4. Per germline, CDR1 SNHLY and CDR2 FYNNEI. The CDR3 contains 14 residues. The CDR3 region is CASRGTGYTGELFF. CDR3 in DNA: TGTGCCAGCAGGGGGACAGGGTATACCGGGGAGCTGTTTTTT.

In its sample, this clonotype was seen a few times. The rearrangement uses TRBV7-3 and TRBJ2-2; 8 nucleotides match TRBD2. This CDR3 contains 17 residues. J was trimmed by 0 bases and V by 5 bases; bases with no gene match: 8. Germline values: CDR1 SGHTA, CDR2 FQGTGA. This CDR3 reads CASSPRGGTPNTGELFF. The CDR3 region has the DNA TGTGCCAGCAGCCCCCGGGGGGGGACTCCGAACACCGGGGAGCTGTTTTTT.

This clonotype was found a few times. This chain links TRBV7-2 with TRBJ1-2; D is uncertain. This CDR3 is 13 amino acids long. Between the trimmed V and J ends, which lost 3 bases and 4 bases, there was a span of 9 bases. The germline V gene encodes CDR1 SGHTA and CDR2 FQGNSA. This CDR3 reads CASSFRGIYGYTF. CDR3 coding DNA: TGTGCCAGCAGCTTCCGGGGTATCTATGGCTACACCTTC.

The chain couples TRBV13 to TRBJ2-6; the D is unclear. The CDR3 length is 16 residues. CDR1 is PRHDT, CDR2 FYEKMQ, per germline (reference sequence). V lost 5 bases to trimming and J lost 4 bases, with 15 bases between them. This CDR3 is CASSLEGRPGANVLTF. The CDR3 DNA sequence: TGTGCCAGCAGCCTAGAAGGACGGCCCGGGGCCAACGTCCTGACTTTC.

The sample holds a few counts of this clonotype. The chain carries TRBV19 and TRBJ2-2; D unresolved. Germline CDR1 and CDR2: LNHDA and SQIVND (reference sequence). The length of the CDR3 is 14 residues. The V gene lost 8 bases and the J gene lost 5 bases, with 15 bases spanning the gap. The CDR3 sequence is CASSLPVGTGELFF. The CDR3 DNA reads as TGTGCCAGTTCCCTCCCGGTAGGGACCGGGGAGCTGTTTTTT.

The CDR3 reads CAAHRAMNTEAFF. CDR3 coding DNA: TGTGCCGCCCACCGGGCCATGAACACTGAAGCTTTCTTT. The gene calls are TRBV6-1 and TRBJ1-1; D call uncertain. CDR1 and CDR2 from the germline V gene are MNHNS and SASEGT. The length of the CDR3 is 13 residues. The germline V and J ends were trimmed by 11 bases and 0 bases, with 13 bases remaining between them.

J is TRBJ2-7 and V is TRBV28; the D gene is possibly TRBD2 (5 bases). Germline lookup yields CDR1 MDHEN and CDR2 SYDVKM. With 6 bases removed from V and 1 base from J, the gap between germline ends came to 13 bases. This CDR3 comprises 14 residues. The CDR3 is CASSGPERSYEQYF. The CDR3, as DNA: TGTGCCAGCAGCGGACCCGAGCGGTCCTACGAGCAGTACTTC.

A word on this clonotype: The junction departs from the called germline gene at one end, perhaps through a read error. The V gene is TRBV5-1, the J gene TRBJ2-1; D possibly corresponds to TRBD1 (7 bases). The CDR3 is made up of 17 amino acids. Germline CDR1 is SGHRS and CDR2 is YFSETQ. CDR3 amino acids: CASNLEGRRDSRNEQFF. DNA of the CDR3: TGCGCCAGCAACTTGGAGGGCCGCCGGGACAGCCGCAATGAGCAGTTCTTC.

J is TRBJ1-3 and V is TRBV12-3 or TRBV12-4; unclear D gene. This CDR3 contains 14 residues. V was trimmed by 2 bases and J by 0 bases, leaving 5 bases between them. The CDR3 loop is CASSLTASGNTIYF. The CDR3, as DNA: TGTGCCAGCAGTTTAACGGCCTCTGGAAACACCATATATTTT.

The chain carries TRBV25-1 and TRBJ2-7; D is unclear. The J call may be incorrect, as the DNA end agrees better with TRBJ2-1. This CDR3 spans 10 amino acids. Germline V gene lookup returns CDR1 MGHDK and CDR2 SYGVNS. CDR3 loop: CASSGLQQFF. The CDR3 nucleotides read TGTGCCAGCAGTGGTCTGCAGCAGTTCTTC.

This clonotype was detected only a few times. This sequence joins TRBV2 and TRBJ1-2; no clear D gene. The length of the CDR3 is 12 residues. Germline loops: CDR1 SNHLY, CDR2 FYNNEI. Trimming removed 7 bases at V and 4 bases at J, with 10 bases between. The CDR3 is CASTGDRYGYTF. The CDR3 nucleotides are TGTGCCAGCACCGGAGACCGCTATGGCTACACCTTC.

The gene calls are TRBV4-3 and TRBJ2-4; 10 positions match TRBD2. Germline lookup yields CDR1 LGHNA and CDR2 YSLEER. The CDR3 sequence is 18 residues long. V gave up 1 base and J gave up 0 bases; unmatched junction bases: 6. The CDR3 DNA reads TGCGCCAGCAGCCAAGTGGCTAGCGGGGGCTTAGCCAAAAACATTCAGTACTTC. This sequence encodes CASSQVASGGLAKNIQYF.

The rearrangement uses TRBV11-2 and TRBJ2-5, with D tentatively TRBD2 (6 bases). The CDR3 runs to 18 residues. Trimming removed 5 bases from V and 0 bases from J, with 22 bases in between. The V gene's germline CDR1 is SGHAT and CDR2 FQNNGV. For the CDR3, the DNA is TGTGCCAGCAGCGCCTTGCGCCTTGGGGACTCGTACCAAGAGACCCAGTACTTC. It translates to CASSALRLGDSYQETQYF.

CDR3 sequence: CASNSGTGFQPQHF. In DNA, the CDR3 is TGTGCCAGCAATTCCGGGACAGGTTTTCAGCCCCAGCATTTT. The rearrangement links TRBV6-1 to TRBJ1-5; 8 nucleotides match TRBD1. Germline V gene data show CDR1 as MNHNS and CDR2 as SASEGT. J was trimmed by 6 bases and V by 7 bases; bases with no gene match: 8. The CDR3 is 14 amino acids.

The V and J genes are TRBV7-9 and TRBJ2-7, with 11 bases fitting TRBD1. V shed 10 bases, J shed 5 bases, and the junction held 16 bases outside the gene matches. CDR1 SEHNR and CDR2 FQNEAQ come from the germline V gene (reference sequence). This CDR3 spans 16 amino acids. The CDR3 region is CAIPYGEDRGPNEQYF. The DNA of the CDR3 is TGTGCCATCCCCTACGGGGAGGACAGGGGGCCCAACGAGCAGTACTTC.